The 9 T cell receptor gamma chains in this list originate from one sample, sequenced in a study of Vδ1+ human thymocytes. Notes on the study in general: Thymic TRG and TRD repertoires appeared highly polyclonal.

Antigens for these TCRs are unknown. Extracted RNA was reverse transcribed into cDNA. Pooled V-gene forward primers with one constant-region reverse primer generated the CDR3 amplicons by multiplex PCR. TCRdb repeated clone calling on the multiplex PCR reads with CATT. The table has 20,000 to 25,000 gamma-chain clones, roughly an eighth seen once. The sequencing input was Vdelta1+ gamma-delta thymocytes from the thymus. Documented subset: FACS-sorted CD3+ TCRalphabeta- TCRVdelta1+ TCRVdelta2- thymocytes. These receptors originate from a child under three years old who had congenital heart surgery.

This clone was observed a handful of times. Possible read error: a much larger clone is one base away. The chain combines TRGV4 with TRGJ1 or TRGJ2. The CDR3 has 10 residues. The V gene end was trimmed by 4 bases and the J gene end by 9 bases; junction bases not matched to a gene: 3. The germline gives CDR1 EGSTGY, CDR2 YDSYTSSV. The CDR3 DNA reads TGTGCCACCTGGGACTGTAAGAAACTCTTT. This gives the protein CATWDCKKLF.

The V and J genes are TRGV5 and TRGJP1. Germline assignment: CDR1 VINAFY and CDR2 YDVSNSKD. The J segment lost 1 base and the V segment lost 0 bases, leaving 11 bases of the junction unmatched. The CDR3 length is 18 residues. The CDR3 nucleotides read TGTGCCACCTGGGACAGGCGGGGGTCTGGTACCACTGGTTGGTTCAAGATATTT. This codes for CATWDRRGSGTTGWFKIF.

This clone was counted only a few times. This chain links TRGV9 with TRGJ1 or TRGJ2. The CDR3 runs 11 residues. The germline V gene has CDR1 GITISATS and CDR2 ISYDGTV (reference sequence). V trimming: 0 bases; J trimming: 12 bases; junction bases outside the gene matches: 5. CDR3 residues: CALWEVMVKLF. The CDR3 DNA follows: TGTGCCTTGTGGGAGGTGATGGTGAAACTCTTT.

This rearrangement joins TRGV2 to TRGJP2. Trimming cost V 0 bases and J 5 bases; bases outside gene matches: 12. The CDR3 contains 17 residues. Germline V gene sequence: CDR1 EGSNGY, CDR2 YDSYNSKV. The CDR3 loop reads CATWDGPQELSDWIKTF. CDR3 nucleotide sequence: TGTGCCACCTGGGACGGGCCCCAAGAGTTGAGTGATTGGATCAAGACGTTT.

Regarding this clone: At one end, the junction sequence differs from germline, possibly due to a read error. The J gene is TRGJ1 or TRGJ2, the V gene TRGV9. The germline gives CDR1 GITISATS, CDR2 ISYDGTV (reference sequence). CDR3 length: 12 residues. DNA of the CDR3: TGTGCCTTGTGGCCCAAGTCTTCAAAGAGACTCTTT. Protein sequence: CALWPKSSKRLF.

For this clone: The identical CDR3 is also encoded by other nucleotide sequences in the sample. The J gene is TRGJ1 or TRGJ2, the V gene TRGV4. Germline V gives CDR1 EGSTGY, CDR2 YDSYTSSV. This CDR3 spans 13 amino acids. V shed 6 bases and J 1 base; nucleotides not matched to a gene: 6. CDR3 amino acids: CATWNVNYYKKLF. The CDR3 DNA is TGTGCCACCTGGAATGTAAATTATTATAAGAAACTCTTT.

By proportion, this clone is medium-sized. This same CDR3 is encoded by further DNA sequences in the sample. The V gene is TRGV3, the J gene TRGJ1 or TRGJ2. From germline, CDR1 is VTNTFY and CDR2 YDVSTARD (reference sequence). V trimming: 0 bases; J trimming: 5 bases; junction bases outside the gene matches: 4. CDR3 length: 13 residues. In DNA, the CDR3 is TGTGCCACCTGGGACAGGCCAGATTATAAGAAACTCTTT. Amino acids: CATWDRPDYKKLF.

This clone appeared a few times. The V gene is TRGV4, the J gene TRGJP1. CDR1 and CDR2 (germline): EGSTGY, YDSYTSSV. With V trimmed by 4 bases and J by 0 bases, 8 bases remained unmatched. The CDR3 spans 16 residues. The CDR3 protein is CATWDPCDTTGWFKIF. CDR3 in DNA: TGTGCCACCTGGGACCCCTGCGATACCACTGGTTGGTTCAAGATATTT.

This clone occurred a few times. The chain recombines TRGV8 with TRGJ1 or TRGJ2. Germline V lookup: CDR1 VENAVY, CDR2 YDSYNSRV. The V gene end was trimmed by 0 bases and the J gene end by 6 bases; junction bases not matched to a gene: 11. This CDR3 has 15 residues. The CDR3 DNA reads TGTGCCACCTGGGATAGGAGAGACCGGGGTTATAAGAAACTCTTT. This translates into CATWDRRDRGYKKLF.